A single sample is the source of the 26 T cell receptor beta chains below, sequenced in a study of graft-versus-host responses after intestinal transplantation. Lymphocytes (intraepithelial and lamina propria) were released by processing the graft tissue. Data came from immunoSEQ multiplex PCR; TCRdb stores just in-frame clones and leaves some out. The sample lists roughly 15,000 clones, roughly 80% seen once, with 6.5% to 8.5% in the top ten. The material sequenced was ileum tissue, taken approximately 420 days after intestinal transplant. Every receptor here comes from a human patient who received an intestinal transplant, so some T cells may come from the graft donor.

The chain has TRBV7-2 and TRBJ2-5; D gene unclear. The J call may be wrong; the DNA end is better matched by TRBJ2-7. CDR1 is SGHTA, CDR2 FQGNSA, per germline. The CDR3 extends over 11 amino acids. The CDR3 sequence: CASSLNYEQYF. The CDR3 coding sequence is TGTGCCAGCAGCCTAAACTACGAGCAGTACTTC.

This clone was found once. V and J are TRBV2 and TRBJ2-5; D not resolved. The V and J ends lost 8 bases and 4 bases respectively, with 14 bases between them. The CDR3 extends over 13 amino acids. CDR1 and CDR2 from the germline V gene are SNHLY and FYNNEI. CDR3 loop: CASARSQIETQYF. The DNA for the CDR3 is TGTGCCAGCGCGAGGTCCCAAATAGAGACCCAGTACTTC.

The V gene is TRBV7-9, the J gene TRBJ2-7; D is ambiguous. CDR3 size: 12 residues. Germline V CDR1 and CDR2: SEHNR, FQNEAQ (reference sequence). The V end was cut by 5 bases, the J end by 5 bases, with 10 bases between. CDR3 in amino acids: CASSPLSNEQYF. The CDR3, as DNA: TGTGCCAGCAGCCCCCTCAGCAACGAGCAGTACTTC. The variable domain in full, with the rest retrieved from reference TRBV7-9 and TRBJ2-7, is DTGVSQNPRHKITKRGQNVTFRCDPISEHNRLYWYRQTLGQGPEFLTYFQNEAQLEKSRLLSDRFSAERPKGSFSTLEIQRTEQGDSAMYLCASSPLSNEQYFGPGTRLTVT.

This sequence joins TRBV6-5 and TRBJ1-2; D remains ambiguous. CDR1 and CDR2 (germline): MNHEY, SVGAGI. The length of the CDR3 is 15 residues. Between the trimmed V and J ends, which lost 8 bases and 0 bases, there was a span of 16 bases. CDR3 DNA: TGTGCCAGCTCACAGAAACCTGACTCTAACTATGGCTACACCTTC. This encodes CASSQKPDSNYGYTF.

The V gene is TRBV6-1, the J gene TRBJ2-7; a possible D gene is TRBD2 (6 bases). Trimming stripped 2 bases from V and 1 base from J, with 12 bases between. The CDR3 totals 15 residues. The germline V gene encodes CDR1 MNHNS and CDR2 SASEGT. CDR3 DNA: TGTGCCAGCAGTGAATCCGGGGGTGGGTCCTACGAGCAGTACTTC. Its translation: CASSESGGGSYEQYF.

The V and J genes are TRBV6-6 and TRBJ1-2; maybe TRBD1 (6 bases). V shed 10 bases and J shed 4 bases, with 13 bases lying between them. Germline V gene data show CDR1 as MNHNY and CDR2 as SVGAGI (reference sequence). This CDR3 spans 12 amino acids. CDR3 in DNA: TGTGCCACCACGACAGGAATCTATGGCTACACCTTC. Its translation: CATTTGIYGYTF.

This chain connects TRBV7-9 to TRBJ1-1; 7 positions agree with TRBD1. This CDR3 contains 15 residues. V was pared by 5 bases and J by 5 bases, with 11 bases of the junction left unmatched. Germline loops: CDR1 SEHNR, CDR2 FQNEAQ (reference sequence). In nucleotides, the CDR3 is TGTGCCAGCAGCACCCGTGGACAGGTTGAAACTGAAGCTTTCTTT. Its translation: CASSTRGQVETEAFF.

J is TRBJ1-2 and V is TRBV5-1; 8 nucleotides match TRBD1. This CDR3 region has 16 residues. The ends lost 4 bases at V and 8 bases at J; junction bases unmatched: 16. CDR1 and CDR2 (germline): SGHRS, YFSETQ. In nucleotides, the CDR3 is TGCGCCAGCAGCCCGCCCCCGGGACAGGTTACGGGGGGCTACACCTTC. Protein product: CASSPPPGQVTGGYTF.

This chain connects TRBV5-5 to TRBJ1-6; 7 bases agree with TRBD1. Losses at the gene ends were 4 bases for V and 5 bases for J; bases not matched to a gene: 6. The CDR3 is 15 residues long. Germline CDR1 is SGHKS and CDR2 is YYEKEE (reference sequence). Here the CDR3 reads CASSVYRGDNSPLHF. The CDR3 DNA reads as TGTGCCAGCAGCGTCTACAGGGGTGATAATTCACCCCTCCACTTT.

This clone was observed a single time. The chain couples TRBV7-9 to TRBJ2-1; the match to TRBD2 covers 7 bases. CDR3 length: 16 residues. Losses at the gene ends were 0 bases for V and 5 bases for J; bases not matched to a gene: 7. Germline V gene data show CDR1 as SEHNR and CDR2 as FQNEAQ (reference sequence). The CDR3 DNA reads TGTGCCAGCAGCTTAGCGGTAGGGAGGGGAAACAATGAGCAGTTCTTC. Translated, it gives CASSLAVGRGNNEQFF.

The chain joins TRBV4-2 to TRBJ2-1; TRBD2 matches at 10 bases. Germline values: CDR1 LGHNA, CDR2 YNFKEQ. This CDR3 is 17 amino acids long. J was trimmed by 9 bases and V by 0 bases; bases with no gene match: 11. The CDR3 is CASSQEAELAGYFEQFF. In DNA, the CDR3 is TGTGCCAGCAGCCAAGAGGCGGAACTAGCGGGGTATTTTGAGCAGTTCTTC.

The CDR3 DNA reads as TGTGCCAGCAGCTTAGAGGGGTCGAACACCGGGGAGCTGTTTTTT. This gives the protein CASSLEGSNTGELFF. The J gene is TRBJ2-2, the V gene TRBV11-2; D not resolved. CDR3 length equals 15 residues. The V end was cut by 0 bases, the J end by 0 bases, with 5 bases between. Germline assignment: CDR1 SGHAT and CDR2 FQNNGV.

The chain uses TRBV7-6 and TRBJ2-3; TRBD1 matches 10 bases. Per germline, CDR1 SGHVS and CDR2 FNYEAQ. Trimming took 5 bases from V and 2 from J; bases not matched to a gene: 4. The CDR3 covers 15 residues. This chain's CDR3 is CASSADRGYTDTQYF. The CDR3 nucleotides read TGTGCCAGCAGCGCGGACAGGGGGTACACAGATACGCAGTATTTT. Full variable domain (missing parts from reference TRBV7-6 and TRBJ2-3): GAGVSQSPRYKVTKRGQDVALRCDPISGHVSLYWYRQALGQGPEFLTYFNYEAQQDKSGLPNDRFSAERPEGSISTLTIQRTEQRDSAMYRCASSADRGYTDTQYFGPGTRLTVL.

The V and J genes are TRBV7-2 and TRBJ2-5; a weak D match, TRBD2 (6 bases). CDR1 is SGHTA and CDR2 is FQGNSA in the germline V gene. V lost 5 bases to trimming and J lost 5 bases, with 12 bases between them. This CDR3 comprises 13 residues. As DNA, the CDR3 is TGTGCCAGCAGCGCATCGGGGAGGGAGACCCAGTACTTC. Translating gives CASSASGRETQYF.

As DNA, the CDR3 is TGTGCCAGCAGCTTAGCCTCCGGTGGGGTCCGGACCCAGTACTTC. It is translated as CASSLASGGVRTQYF. The chain links TRBV11-2 to TRBJ2-5; D gene unclear. Germline loops: CDR1 SGHAT, CDR2 FQNNGV. This CDR3 is 15 amino acids long. Trimming shortened V by 1 base and J by 7 bases, and 16 bases separated the two germline ends.

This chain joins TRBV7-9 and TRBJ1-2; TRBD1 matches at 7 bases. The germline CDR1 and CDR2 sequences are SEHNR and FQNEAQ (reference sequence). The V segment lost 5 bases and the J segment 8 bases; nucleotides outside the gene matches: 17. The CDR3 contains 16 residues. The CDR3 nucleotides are TGTGCCAGCAGCCCAGTTACAGGGGAATGGCAAATAGGCTACACCTTC. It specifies CASSPVTGEWQIGYTF.

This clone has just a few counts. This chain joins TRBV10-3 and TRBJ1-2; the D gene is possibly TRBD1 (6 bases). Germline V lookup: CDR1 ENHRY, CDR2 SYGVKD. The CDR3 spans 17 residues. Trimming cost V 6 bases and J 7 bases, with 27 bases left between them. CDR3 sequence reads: CAISGGGSARDISGYTF. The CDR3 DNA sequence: TGTGCCATCAGCGGAGGGGGTTCGGCACGGGACATTAGTGGCTACACCTTC.

As DNA, the CDR3 is TGTGCCAGCAGCCACAGACCCCGACAGACCGGGACTAGCGGGGGGACGCATGAGCAGTACTTC. The encoded protein is CASSHRPRQTGTSGGTHEQYF. The chain employs TRBV7-8 and TRBJ2-5, with TRBD2 identical over 15 bases. Trimming took 5 bases from V and 11 from J; bases not matched to a gene: 27. Germline V gives CDR1 SGHVS, CDR2 FQNEAQ. The CDR3 has 21 amino acids.

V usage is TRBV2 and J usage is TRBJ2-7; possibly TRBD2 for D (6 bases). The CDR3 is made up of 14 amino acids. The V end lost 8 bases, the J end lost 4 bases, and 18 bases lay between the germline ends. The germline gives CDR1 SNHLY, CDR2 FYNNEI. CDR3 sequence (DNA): TGTGCCAGCTTAGGGAGGTCGGGGCCTTACGAGCAGTACTTC. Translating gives CASLGRSGPYEQYF.

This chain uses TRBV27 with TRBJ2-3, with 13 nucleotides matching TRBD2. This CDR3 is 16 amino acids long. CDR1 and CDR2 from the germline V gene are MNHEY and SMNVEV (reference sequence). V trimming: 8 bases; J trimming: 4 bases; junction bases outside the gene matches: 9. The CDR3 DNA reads TGTGCCAGCCGCGGACTAGCGGGAGTGGTGTCAGATACGCAGTATTTT. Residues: CASRGLAGVVSDTQYF.

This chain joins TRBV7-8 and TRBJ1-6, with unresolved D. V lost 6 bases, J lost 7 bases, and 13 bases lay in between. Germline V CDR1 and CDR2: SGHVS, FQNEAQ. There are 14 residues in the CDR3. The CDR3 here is CASSGGTSNSPLHF. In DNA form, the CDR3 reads TGTGCCAGCAGTGGAGGCACTTCCAATTCACCCCTCCACTTT.

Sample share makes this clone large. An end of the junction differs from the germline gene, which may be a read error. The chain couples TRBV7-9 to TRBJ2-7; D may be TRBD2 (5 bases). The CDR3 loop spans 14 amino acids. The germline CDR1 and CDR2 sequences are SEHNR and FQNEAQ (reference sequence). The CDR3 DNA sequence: TGTGCCAGCAGCCTAGCCCAACTGGGTGGCGAGCAGTACTTC. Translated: CASSLAQLGGEQYF.

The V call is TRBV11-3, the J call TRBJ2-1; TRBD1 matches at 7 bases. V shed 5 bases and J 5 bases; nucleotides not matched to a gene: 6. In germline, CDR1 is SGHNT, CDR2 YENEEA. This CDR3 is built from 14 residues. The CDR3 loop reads CASSPRGGHNEQFF. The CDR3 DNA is TGTGCCAGCAGCCCTAGAGGGGGCCACAATGAGCAGTTCTTC.

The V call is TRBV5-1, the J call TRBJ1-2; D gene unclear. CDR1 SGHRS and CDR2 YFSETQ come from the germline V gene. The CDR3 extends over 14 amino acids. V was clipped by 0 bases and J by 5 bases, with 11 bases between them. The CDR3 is CASSLGARRYGYTF. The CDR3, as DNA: TGCGCCAGCAGCTTGGGGGCTAGGAGGTATGGCTACACCTTC. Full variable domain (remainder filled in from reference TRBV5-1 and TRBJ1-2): KAGVTQTPRYLIKTRGQQVTLSCSPISGHRSVSWYQQTPGQGLQFLFEYFSETQRNKGNFPGRFSGRQFSNSRSEMNVSTLELGDSALYLCASSLGARRYGYTFGSGTRLTVV.

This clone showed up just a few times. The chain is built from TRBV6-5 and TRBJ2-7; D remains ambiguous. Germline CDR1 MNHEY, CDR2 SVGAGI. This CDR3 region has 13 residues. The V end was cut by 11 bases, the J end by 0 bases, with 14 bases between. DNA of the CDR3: TGTGCCGTCCAACACGATAGCTCCTACGAGCAGTACTTC. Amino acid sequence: CAVQHDSSYEQYF.

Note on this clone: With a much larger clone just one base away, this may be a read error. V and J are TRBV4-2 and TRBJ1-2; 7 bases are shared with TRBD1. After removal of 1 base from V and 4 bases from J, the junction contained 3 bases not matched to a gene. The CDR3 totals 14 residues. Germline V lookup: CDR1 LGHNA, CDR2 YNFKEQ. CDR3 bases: TGTGCCAGCAGCCAAGGGGACAGCTTCTATGGCTACACCTTC. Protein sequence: CASSQGDSFYGYTF.